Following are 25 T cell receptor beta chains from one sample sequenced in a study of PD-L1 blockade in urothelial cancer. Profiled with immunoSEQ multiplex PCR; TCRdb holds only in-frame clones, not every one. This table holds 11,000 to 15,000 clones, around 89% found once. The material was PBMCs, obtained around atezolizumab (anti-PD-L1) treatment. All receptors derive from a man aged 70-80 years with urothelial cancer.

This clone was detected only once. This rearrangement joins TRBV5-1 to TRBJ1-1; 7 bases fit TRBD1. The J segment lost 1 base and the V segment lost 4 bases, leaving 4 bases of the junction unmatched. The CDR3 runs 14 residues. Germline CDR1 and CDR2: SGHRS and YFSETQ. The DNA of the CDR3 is TGCGCCAGCAGCAGGGACAGACCGAACACTGAAGCTTTCTTT. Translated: CASSRDRPNTEAFF.

The CDR3 loop reads CATSKGHRDGGNQPQHF. CDR3 coding DNA: TGTGCCACCAGCAAGGGCCACAGGGACGGGGGCAATCAGCCCCAGCATTTT. The chain joins TRBV15 to TRBJ1-5, with D possibly being TRBD1 (6 bases). Germline V gives CDR1 LNHNV, CDR2 YYDKDF (reference sequence). Trimming pared 4 bases from V and 2 bases from J, leaving 18 bases between. The CDR3 is made up of 17 amino acids.

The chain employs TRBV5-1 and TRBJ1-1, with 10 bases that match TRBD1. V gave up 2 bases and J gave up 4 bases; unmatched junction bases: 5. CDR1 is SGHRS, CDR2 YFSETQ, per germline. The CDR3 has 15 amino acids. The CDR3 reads CASSFRQGALTEAFF. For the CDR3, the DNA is TGCGCCAGCAGCTTTAGACAGGGGGCGCTCACTGAAGCTTTCTTT.

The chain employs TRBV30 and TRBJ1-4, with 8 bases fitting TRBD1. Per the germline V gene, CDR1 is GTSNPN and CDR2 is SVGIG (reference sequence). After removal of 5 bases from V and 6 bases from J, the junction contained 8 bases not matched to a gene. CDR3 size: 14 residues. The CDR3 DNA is TGTGCCTGGCTCCGACAGGGGACGGATGAAAAACTGTTTTTT. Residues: CAWLRQGTDEKLFF. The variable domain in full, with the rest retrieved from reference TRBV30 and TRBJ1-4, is SQTIHQWPATLVQPVGSPLSLECTVEGTSNPNLYWYRQAAGRGLQLLFYSVGIGQISSEVPQNLSASRPQDRQFILSSKKLLLSDSGFYLCAWLRQGTDEKLFFGSGTQLSVL.

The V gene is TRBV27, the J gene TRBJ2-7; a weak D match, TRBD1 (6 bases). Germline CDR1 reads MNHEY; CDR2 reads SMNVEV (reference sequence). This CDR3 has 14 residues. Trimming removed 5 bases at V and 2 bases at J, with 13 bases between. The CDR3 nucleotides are TGTGCCAGCAGTGGGATACAGGGACCCTACGAGCAGTACTTC. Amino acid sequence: CASSGIQGPYEQYF.

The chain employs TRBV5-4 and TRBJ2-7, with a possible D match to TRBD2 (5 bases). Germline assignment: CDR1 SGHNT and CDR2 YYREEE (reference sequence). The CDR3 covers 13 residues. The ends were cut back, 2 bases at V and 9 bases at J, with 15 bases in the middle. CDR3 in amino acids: CASSFPDGKGQYF. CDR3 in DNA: TGTGCCAGCAGCTTCCCCGACGGGAAGGGGCAGTACTTC.

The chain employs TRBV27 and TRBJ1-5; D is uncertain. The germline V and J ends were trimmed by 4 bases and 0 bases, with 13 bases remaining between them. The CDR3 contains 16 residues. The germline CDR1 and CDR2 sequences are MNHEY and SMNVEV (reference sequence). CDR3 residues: CASSSYGRNSNQPQHF. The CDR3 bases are TGTGCCAGCAGTTCATATGGGAGAAATAGCAATCAGCCCCAGCATTTT.

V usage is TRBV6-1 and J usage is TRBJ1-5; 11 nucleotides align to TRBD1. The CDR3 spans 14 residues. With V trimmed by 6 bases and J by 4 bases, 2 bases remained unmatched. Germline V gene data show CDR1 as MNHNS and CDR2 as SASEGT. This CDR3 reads CASRDRGRNQPQHF. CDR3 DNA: TGTGCCAGCAGGGACAGGGGGCGAAATCAGCCCCAGCATTTT.

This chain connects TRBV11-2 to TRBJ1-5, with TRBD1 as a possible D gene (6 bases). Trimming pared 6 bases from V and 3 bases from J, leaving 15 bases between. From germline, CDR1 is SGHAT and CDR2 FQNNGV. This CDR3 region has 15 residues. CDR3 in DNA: TGTGCCAGCAGTATACAGGGACGCCCCAATCAGCCCCAGCATTTT. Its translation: CASSIQGRPNQPQHF. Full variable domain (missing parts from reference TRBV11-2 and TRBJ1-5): EAGVAQSPRYKIIEKRQSVAFWCNPISGHATLYWYQQILGQGPKLLIQFQNNGVVDDSQLPKDRFSAERLKGVDSTLKIQPAKLEDSAVYLCASSIQGRPNQPQHFGDGTRLSIL.

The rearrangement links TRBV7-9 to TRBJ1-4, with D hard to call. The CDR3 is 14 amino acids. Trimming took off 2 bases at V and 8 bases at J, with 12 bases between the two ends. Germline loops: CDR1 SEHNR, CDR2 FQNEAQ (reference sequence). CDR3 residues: CASSLSGGWEKLFF. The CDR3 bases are TGTGCCAGCAGCTTAAGCGGAGGTTGGGAAAAACTGTTTTTT.

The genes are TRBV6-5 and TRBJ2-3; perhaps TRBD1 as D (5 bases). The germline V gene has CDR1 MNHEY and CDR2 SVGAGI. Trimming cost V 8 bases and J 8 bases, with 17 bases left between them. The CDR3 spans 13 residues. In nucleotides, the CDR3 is TGTGCCAGCTCACAGGTCCCTGAGAGTACGCAGTATTTT. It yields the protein CASSQVPESTQYF.

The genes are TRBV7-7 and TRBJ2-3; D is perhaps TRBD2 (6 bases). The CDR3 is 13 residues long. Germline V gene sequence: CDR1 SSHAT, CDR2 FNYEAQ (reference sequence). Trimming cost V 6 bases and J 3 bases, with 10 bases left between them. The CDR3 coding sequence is TGTGCCAGCAGTCTAAGCGGGACAGATACGCAGTATTTT. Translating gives CASSLSGTDTQYF.

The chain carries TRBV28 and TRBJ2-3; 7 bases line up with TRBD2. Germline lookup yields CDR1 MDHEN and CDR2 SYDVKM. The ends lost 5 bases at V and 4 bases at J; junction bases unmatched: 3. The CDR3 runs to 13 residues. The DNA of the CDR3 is TGTGCCAGCAGTAGCGGGGCGGCAGATACGCAGTATTTT. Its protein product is CASSSGAADTQYF.

The CDR3 reads CASSDGGQVGWGSAEAFF. The CDR3 bases are TGTGCCAGCAGTGATGGAGGACAGGTTGGATGGGGATCCGCTGAAGCTTTCTTT. J is TRBJ1-1 and V is TRBV25-1, with 7 bases matching TRBD1. There are 18 residues in the CDR3. V was pared by 3 bases and J by 6 bases, with 19 bases of the junction left unmatched. CDR1 and CDR2 from the germline V gene are MGHDK and SYGVNS. The full variable domain, completed using reference TRBV25-1 and TRBJ1-1, is EADIYQTPRYLVIGTGKKITLECSQTMGHDKMYWYQQDPGMELHLIHYSYGVNSTEKGDLSSESTVSRIRTEHFPLTLESARPSHTSQYLCASSDGGQVGWGSAEAFFGQGTRLTVV.

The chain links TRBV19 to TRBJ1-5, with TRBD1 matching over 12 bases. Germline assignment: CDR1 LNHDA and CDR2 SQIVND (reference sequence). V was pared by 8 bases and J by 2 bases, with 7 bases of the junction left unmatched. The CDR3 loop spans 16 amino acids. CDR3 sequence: CASSGQGAPGNQPQHF. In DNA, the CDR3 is TGTGCCAGTTCGGGACAGGGGGCGCCGGGCAATCAGCCCCAGCATTTT. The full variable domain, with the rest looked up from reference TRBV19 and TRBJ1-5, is DGGITQSPKYLFRKEGQNVTLSCEQNLNHDAMYWYRQDPGQGLRLIYYSQIVNDFQKGDIAEGYSVSREKKESFPLTVTSAQKNPTAFYLCASSGQGAPGNQPQHFGDGTRLSIL.

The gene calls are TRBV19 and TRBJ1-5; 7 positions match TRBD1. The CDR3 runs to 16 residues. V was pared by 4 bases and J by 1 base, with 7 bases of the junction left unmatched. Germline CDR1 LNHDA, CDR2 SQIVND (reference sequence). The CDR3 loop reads CASSKQQGRSNQPQHF. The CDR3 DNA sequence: TGTGCCAGTAGTAAACAACAGGGGAGAAGCAATCAGCCCCAGCATTTT. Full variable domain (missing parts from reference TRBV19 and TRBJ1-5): DGGITQSPKYLFRKEGQNVTLSCEQNLNHDAMYWYRQDPGQGLRLIYYSQIVNDFQKGDIAEGYSVSREKKESFPLTVTSAQKNPTAFYLCASSKQQGRSNQPQHFGDGTRLSIL.

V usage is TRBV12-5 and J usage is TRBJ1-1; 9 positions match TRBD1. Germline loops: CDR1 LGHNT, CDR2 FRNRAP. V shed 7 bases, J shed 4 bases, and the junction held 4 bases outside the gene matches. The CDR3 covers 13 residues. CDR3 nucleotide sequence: TGTGCTAGTGCCCAGACAGGGGGCACTGAAGCTTTCTTT. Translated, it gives CASAQTGGTEAFF.

The CDR3 here is CASSPPTALNYGYTF. CDR3 DNA: TGCGCCAGCAGCCCCCCTACAGCACTTAACTATGGCTACACCTTC. This chain uses TRBV4-1 with TRBJ1-2; D ambiguous. This CDR3 is 15 amino acids long. The germline V gene has CDR1 MGHRA and CDR2 YSYEKL. With 4 bases removed from V and 1 base from J, the gap between germline ends came to 13 bases.

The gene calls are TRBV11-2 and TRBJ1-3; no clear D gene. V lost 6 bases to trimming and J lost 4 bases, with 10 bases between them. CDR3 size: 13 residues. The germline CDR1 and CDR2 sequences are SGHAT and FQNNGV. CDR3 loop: CASSQELGNTIYF. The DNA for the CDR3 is TGTGCCAGCAGTCAAGAGCTAGGAAACACCATATATTTT. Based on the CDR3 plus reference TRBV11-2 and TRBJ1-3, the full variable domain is EAGVAQSPRYKIIEKRQSVAFWCNPISGHATLYWYQQILGQGPKLLIQFQNNGVVDDSQLPKDRFSAERLKGVDSTLKIQPAKLEDSAVYLCASSQELGNTIYFGEGSWLTVV.

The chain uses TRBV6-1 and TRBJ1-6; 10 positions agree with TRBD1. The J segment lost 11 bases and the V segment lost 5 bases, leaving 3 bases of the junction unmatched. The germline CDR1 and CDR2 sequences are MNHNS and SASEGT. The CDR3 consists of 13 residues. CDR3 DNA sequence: TGTGCCAGCAGTCGGGACAGGGGCGCACCCCTCCACTTT. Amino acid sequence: CASSRDRGAPLHF.

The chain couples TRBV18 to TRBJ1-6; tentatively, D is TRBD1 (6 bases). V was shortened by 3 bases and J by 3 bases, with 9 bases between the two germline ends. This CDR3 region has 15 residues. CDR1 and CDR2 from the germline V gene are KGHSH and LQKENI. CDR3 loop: CASSPTQGYNSPLHF. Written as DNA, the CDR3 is TGTGCCAGCTCACCGACACAGGGCTATAATTCACCCCTCCACTTT.

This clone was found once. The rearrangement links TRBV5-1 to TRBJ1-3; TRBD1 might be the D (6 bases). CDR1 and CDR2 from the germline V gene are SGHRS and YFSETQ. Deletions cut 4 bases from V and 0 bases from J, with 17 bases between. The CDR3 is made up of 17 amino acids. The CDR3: CASSLRTAVDSGNTIYF. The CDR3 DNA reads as TGCGCCAGCAGCCTAAGGACAGCCGTAGACTCTGGAAACACCATATATTTT.

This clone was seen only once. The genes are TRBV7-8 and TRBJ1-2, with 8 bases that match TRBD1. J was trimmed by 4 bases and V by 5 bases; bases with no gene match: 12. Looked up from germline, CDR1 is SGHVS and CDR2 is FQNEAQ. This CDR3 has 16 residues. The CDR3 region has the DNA TGTGCCAGCAGCCCACTTGAGACAGGGGTGGCCTATGGCTACACCTTC. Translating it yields CASSPLETGVAYGYTF.

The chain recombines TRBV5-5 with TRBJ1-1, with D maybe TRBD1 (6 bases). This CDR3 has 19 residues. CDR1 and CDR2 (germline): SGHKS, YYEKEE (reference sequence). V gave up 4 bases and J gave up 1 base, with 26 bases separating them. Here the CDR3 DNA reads TGTGCCAGCAGCCTTGGCCGGGGCGGGGGCCTGCTGGGGAACACTGAAGCTTTCTTT. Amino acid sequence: CASSLGRGGGLLGNTEAFF.

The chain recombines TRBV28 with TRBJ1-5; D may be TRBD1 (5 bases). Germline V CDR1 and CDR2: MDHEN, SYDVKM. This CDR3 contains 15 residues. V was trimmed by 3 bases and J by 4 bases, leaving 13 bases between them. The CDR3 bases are TGTGCCAGCAGTTTGGGTGCAGGGCGAAATCAGCCCCAGCATTTT. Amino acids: CASSLGAGRNQPQHF.